The clone carrying this T cell receptor beta chain was observed a handful of times. Its antigen is unknown. These data are taken from a study of identical twins. Study-wide results and limits: Fewer insertions characterized abundant cord blood beta clonotypes, whereas memory repertoires showed none. Those out-of-frame alpha sequences shared by twins showed an excess of low generation probability.

The germline CDR1 and CDR2 sequences are SQVTM and ANQGSEA. This CDR3 has 14 residues. The V gene end was trimmed by 7 bases and the J gene end by 5 bases; junction bases not matched to a gene: 10. TCRdb called the 5' RACE reads again in MiXCR, with one record for every CDR3 protein. The table has 1.5 million to 2 million distinct CDR3 sequences, about 31% seen once. This receptor was taken from a newborn girl in good health. The rearrangement joins TRBV29-1 to TRBJ1-1; 10 nucleotides match TRBD1. Sequencing was performed on cord blood. The CDR3 spells CSAMAGQGGTEAFF. Here the CDR3 DNA reads TGCAGCGCTATGGCCGGACAGGGGGGAACTGAAGCTTTCTTT.